This entry concerns a single TCR beta chain. Its antigen remains unidentified. Profiled with immunoSEQ multiplex PCR; TCRdb holds only in-frame clones, not every one. The sample has under 200,000 clones, under 95% seen once. In germline, CDR1 is SGHNT, CDR2 YYREEE (reference sequence). The length of the CDR3 is 17 residues. J lost 5 bases, V lost 2 bases, and 14 bases had no gene match. These data originate in a study of T cell responses to AZD1222 COVID-19 vaccine. The study's findings and limits: Donor demographics were predominantly white British with a female majority; clonal diversity may be underestimated. Baseline antibody screening turned up just a handful of seropositive AZD1222 recipients. In the spike-specific TCR repertoire, nearly half reportedly target unmutated variant regions. Without day 14 samples, only post-peak T cell repertoires were studied.

Specimen: peripheral blood, collected on day 0 of AZD1222 vaccination. This chain connects TRBV5-4 to TRBJ2-7; 9 bases are a match to TRBD1. The origin of this receptor is an adult in good health. The CDR3 sequence: CASSFGQGLLRVDEQYF. CDR3 DNA: TGTGCCAGCAGCTTTGGACAGGGGCTCCTCCGGGTGGACGAGCAGTACTTC.